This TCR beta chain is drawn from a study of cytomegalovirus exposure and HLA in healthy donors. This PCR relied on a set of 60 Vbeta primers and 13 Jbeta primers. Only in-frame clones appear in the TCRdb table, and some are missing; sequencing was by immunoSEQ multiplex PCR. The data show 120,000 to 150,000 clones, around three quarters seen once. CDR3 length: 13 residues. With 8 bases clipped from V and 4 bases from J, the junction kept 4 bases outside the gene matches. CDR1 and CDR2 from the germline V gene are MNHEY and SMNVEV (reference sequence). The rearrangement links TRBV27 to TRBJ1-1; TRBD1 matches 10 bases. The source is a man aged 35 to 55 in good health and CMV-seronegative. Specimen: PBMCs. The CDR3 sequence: CASGWDRGTEAFF. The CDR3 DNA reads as TGTGCCAGCGGGTGGGACAGGGGCACTGAAGCTTTCTTT.